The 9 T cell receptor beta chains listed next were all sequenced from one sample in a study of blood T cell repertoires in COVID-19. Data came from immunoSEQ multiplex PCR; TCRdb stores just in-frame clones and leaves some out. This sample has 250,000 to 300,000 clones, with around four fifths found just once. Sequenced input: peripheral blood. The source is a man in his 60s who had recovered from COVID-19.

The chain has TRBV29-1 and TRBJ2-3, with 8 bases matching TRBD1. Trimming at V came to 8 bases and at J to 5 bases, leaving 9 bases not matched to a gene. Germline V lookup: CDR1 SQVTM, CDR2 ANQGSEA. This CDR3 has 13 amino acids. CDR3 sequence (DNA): TGCAGCTCGACAGGGGCGGTGGAAGATACGCAGTATTTT. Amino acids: CSSTGAVEDTQYF.

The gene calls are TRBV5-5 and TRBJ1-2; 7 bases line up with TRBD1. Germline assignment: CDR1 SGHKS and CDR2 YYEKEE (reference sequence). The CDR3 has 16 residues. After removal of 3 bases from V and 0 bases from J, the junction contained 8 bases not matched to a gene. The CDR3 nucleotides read TGTGCCAGCAGCTCGTCGGTTGGGACAGCTAACTATGGCTACACCTTC. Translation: CASSSSVGTANYGYTF.

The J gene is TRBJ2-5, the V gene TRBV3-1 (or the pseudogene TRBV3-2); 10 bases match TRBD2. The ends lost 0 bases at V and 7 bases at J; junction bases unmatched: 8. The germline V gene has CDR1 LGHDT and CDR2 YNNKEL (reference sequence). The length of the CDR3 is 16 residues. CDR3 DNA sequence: TGTGCCAGCAGCCAAGAAGGTGCGCTAGCGGGGGTGACCCAGTACTTC. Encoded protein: CASSQEGALAGVTQYF.

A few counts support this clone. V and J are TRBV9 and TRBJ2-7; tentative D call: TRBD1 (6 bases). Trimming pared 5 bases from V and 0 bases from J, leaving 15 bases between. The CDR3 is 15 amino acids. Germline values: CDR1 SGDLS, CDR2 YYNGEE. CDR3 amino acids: CASSKVDSNSYEQYF. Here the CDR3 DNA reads TGTGCCAGCAGTAAGGTGGACAGCAACTCCTACGAGCAGTACTTC.

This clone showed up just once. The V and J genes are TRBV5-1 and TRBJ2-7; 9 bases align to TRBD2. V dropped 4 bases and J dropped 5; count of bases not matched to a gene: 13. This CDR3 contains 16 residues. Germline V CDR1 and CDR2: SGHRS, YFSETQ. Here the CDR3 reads CASSTPTAGGVNEQYF. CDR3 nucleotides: TGCGCCAGCAGCACCCCCACAGCGGGAGGAGTTAACGAGCAGTACTTC.

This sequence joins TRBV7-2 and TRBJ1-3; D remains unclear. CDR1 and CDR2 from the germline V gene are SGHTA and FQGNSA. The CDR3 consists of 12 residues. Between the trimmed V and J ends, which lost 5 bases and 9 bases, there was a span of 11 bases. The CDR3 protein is CASSALTGTIYF. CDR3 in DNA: TGTGCCAGCAGCGCCTTAACGGGCACCATATATTTT.

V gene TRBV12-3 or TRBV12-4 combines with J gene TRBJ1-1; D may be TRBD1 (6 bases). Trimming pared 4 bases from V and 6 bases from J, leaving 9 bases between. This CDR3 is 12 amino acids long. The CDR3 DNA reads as TGTGCCAGCAGTTCCACAGGGTCTGAAGCTTTCTTT. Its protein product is CASSSTGSEAFF.

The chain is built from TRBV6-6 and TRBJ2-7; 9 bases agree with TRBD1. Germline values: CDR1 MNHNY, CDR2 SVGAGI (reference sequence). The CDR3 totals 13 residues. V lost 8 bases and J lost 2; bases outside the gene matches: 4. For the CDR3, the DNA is TGTGCCAGCCAAACAGGGGGCACCTACGAGCAGTACTTC. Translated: CASQTGGTYEQYF.

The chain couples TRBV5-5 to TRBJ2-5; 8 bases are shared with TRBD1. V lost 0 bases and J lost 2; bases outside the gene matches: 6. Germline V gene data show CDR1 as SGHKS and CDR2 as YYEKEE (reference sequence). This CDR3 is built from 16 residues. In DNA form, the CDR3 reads TGTGCCAGCAGCTTGGGCCGACAGGGGTGGCAAGAGACCCAGTACTTC. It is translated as CASSLGRQGWQETQYF.